This TCR beta chain was retrieved from a study of T cells after yellow fever vaccination. Study details: Fractions containing few cells were prepared with SMART-Seq v4 Ultra Low Input. Study-wide findings and caveats: Abundant clonotypes from the bulk population could get into FACS-sorted repertoires as contaminants.

Template switching with 5'RACE generated the TCR cDNA and added a universal primer site and UMIs. TCRdb itself ran the 5' RACE reads through MiXCR, one entry per CDR3 protein. The table includes about 250,000 distinct CDR3 sequences, 3.6% detected once. The CDR3 runs 11 residues. Trimming removed 6 bases at V and 8 bases at J, with 8 bases between. There are many counts of this clonotype. As yet, its antigen is unknown. The chain combines TRBV12-3 or TRBV12-4 with TRBJ2-1, with D unclear. Material: PBMCs, obtained 15 days after the yellow fever booster vaccination. The origin of this receptor is a man younger than 35 who received the YFV17D yellow fever vaccine. The CDR3, as DNA: TGTGCCAGCAGACGAGTCGATGAGCAGTTCTTC. Its protein is CASRRVDEQFF.